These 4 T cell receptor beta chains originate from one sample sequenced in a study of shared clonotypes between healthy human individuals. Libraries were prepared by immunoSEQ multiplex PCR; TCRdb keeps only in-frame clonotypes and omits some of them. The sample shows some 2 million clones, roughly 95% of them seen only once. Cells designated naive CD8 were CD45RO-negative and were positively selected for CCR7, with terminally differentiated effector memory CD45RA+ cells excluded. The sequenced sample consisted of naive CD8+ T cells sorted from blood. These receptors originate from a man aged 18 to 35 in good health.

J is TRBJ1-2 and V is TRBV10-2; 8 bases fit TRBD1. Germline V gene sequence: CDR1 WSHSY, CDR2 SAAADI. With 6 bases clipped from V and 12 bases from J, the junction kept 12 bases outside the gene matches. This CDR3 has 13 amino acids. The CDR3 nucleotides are TGCGCCAGCAGGGCGGACAGGGAAGTTCCTGACACCTTC. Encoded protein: CASRADREVPDTF.

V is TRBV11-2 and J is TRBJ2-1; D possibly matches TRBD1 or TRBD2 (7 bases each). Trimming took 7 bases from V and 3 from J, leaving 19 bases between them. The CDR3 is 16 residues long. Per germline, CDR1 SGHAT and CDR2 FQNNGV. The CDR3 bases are TGTGCCAGCACCCCAATGGCAGGGGGGGTCTACAATGAGCAGTTCTTC. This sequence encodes CASTPMAGGVYNEQFF.

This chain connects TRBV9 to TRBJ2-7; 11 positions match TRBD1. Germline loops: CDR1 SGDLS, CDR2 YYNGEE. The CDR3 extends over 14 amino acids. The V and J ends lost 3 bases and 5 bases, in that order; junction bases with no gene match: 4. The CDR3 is CASSEDRGQDEQYF. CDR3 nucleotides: TGTGCCAGCAGCGAGGACAGGGGGCAGGACGAGCAGTACTTC. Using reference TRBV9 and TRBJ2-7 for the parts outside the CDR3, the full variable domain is DSGVTQTPKHLITATGQRVTLRCSPRSGDLSVYWYQQSLDQGLQFLIQYYNGEERAKGNILERFSAQQFPDLHSELNLSSLELGDSALYFCASSEDRGQDEQYFGPGTRLTVT.

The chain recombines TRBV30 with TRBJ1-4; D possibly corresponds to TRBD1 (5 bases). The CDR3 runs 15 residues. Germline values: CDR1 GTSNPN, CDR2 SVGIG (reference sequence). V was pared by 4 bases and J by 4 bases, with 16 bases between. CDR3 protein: CAWTPQRGVNEKLFF. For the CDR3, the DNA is TGTGCCTGGACCCCCCAGAGGGGTGTTAATGAAAAACTGTTTTTT. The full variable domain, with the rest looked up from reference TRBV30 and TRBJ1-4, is SQTIHQWPATLVQPVGSPLSLECTVEGTSNPNLYWYRQAAGRGLQLLFYSVGIGQISSEVPQNLSASRPQDRQFILSSKKLLLSDSGFYLCAWTPQRGVNEKLFFGSGTQLSVL.